The rows below give T cell receptor beta chains drawn from one sample of a study of T-cell reconstitution after alpha-beta-depleted transplantation in children. Each CDR3 protein gets one entry after TCRdb re-called the PCR reads with MiXCR. This table holds some 840,000 distinct CDR3 sequences, about 15% found once. The source material was PBMCs, mostly from graft donor cells, sampled 360 days after TCRalphabeta/CD19-depleted stem cell transplant. The origin of the receptors is a male patient younger than 18 who had a stem cell transplant for acute lymphoblastic leukemia, so the T cells may come from the graft donor. The CDR3 runs from the conserved cysteine through the conserved F or W. D genes are given only for firm matches. Only some rows state a clone size, as once, few, many or a class for expanded clones.

d_gene: NA
j_gene: TRBJ2-1
abundance: once
v_gene: TRBV5-1
CDR3aa: CASSQDSSLGNEQFF
CDR3nt: TGCGCCAGCAGCCAGGACAGCTCGTTGGGCAATGAGCAGTTCTTC

d_gene: NA
j_gene: TRBJ2-1
abundance: NA
v_gene: TRBV5-4
CDR3aa: CASSSGTSGADEQFF
CDR3nt: TGTGCCAGCAGCTCCGGGACCTCTGGGGCCGATGAGCAGTTCTTC

d_gene: TRBD1
j_gene: TRBJ2-5
abundance: NA
v_gene: TRBV12-3/TRBV12-4
CDR3aa: CASSAAGTGEETQYF
CDR3nt: TGTGCCAGCAGCGCAGCCGGGACAGGGGAAGAGACCCAGTACTTC

d_gene: TRBD1
j_gene: TRBJ2-7
abundance: many
v_gene: TRBV20-1
CDR3aa: CSAEQGSPEQYF
CDR3nt: TGCAGTGCAGAACAGGGGTCTCCCGAGCAGTACTTC

d_gene: TRBD2
j_gene: TRBJ2-7
abundance: NA
v_gene: TRBV20-1
CDR3aa: CRFQGTSPYEQYF
CDR3nt: TGCAGGTTCCAGGGGACTAGCCCCTACGAGCAGTACTTC

d_gene: NA
j_gene: TRBJ2-1
abundance: few
v_gene: TRBV10-3
CDR3aa: CAIQLRQRVGDEQFF
CDR3nt: TGTGCCATTCAGCTCAGACAGCGGGTGGGGGATGAGCAGTTCTTC

d_gene: NA
j_gene: TRBJ2-7
abundance: many
v_gene: TRBV29-1
CDR3aa: CSVVTAREQYF
CDR3nt: TGCAGCGTTGTGACAGCGAGAGAACAGTACTTC

d_gene: NA
j_gene: TRBJ2-6
abundance: NA
v_gene: TRBV15
CDR3aa: CATSRDTSGANVLTF
CDR3nt: TGTGCCACCAGCCGTGACACCTCTGGGGCCAACGTCCTGACTTTC

d_gene: TRBD2
j_gene: TRBJ2-7
abundance: few
v_gene: TRBV29-1
CDR3aa: CSVWAGGSYEQYF
CDR3nt: TGCAGCGTTTGGGCGGGAGGGTCCTACGAGCAGTACTTC

d_gene: TRBD2
j_gene: TRBJ2-7
abundance: NA
v_gene: TRBV9
CDR3aa: CASSGSGNYEQYF
CDR3nt: TGTGCCAGCAGCGGTAGCGGGAACTACGAGCAGTACTTC

d_gene: NA
j_gene: TRBJ2-1
abundance: few
v_gene: TRBV7-9
CDR3aa: CASSLPGLYYNEQFF
CDR3nt: TGTGCCAGCAGCCTCCCGGGACTCTACTACAATGAGCAGTTCTTC

d_gene: NA
j_gene: TRBJ2-5
abundance: NA
v_gene: TRBV11-2
CDR3aa: CASSLGSAGRGRETQYF
CDR3nt: TGTGCCAGCAGCTTAGGATCGGCGGGAAGGGGTAGAGAGACCCAGTACTTC

d_gene: NA
j_gene: TRBJ1-4
abundance: NA
v_gene: TRBV11-1
CDR3aa: CASSWGPGPSLGNEKLFF
CDR3nt: TGTGCCAGCAGTTGGGGACCGGGCCCCTCCCTGGGAAACGAAAAACTGTTTTTT

d_gene: NA
j_gene: TRBJ2-7
abundance: NA
v_gene: TRBV7-2
CDR3aa: CASSPTGTLSYEQYF
CDR3nt: TGTGCCAGCAGCCCTACAGGAACCCTCTCCTACGAGCAGTACTTC

d_gene: NA
j_gene: TRBJ2-3
abundance: NA
v_gene: TRBV20-1
CDR3aa: CSASYTPRGTDTQYF
CDR3nt: TGCAGTGCTAGCTATACCCCACGCGGGACAGATACGCAGTATTTT

d_gene: TRBD2
j_gene: TRBJ2-1
abundance: few
v_gene: TRBV5-1
CDR3aa: CASSHVLAGTSNEQFF
CDR3nt: TGCGCCAGCAGCCACGTACTAGCGGGAACATCGAATGAGCAGTTCTTC

d_gene: TRBD2
j_gene: TRBJ2-7
abundance: NA
v_gene: TRBV12-3/TRBV12-4
CDR3aa: CASSPSGTSAYEQYF
CDR3nt: TGTGCCAGCAGCCCGTCCGGGACTAGCGCCTACGAGCAGTACTTC

d_gene: TRBD2
j_gene: TRBJ2-1
abundance: NA
v_gene: TRBV15
CDR3aa: CATSTPGLAGEFYNEQFF
CDR3nt: TGTGCCACCAGCACACCGGGACTAGCGGGAGAGTTCTACAATGAGCAGTTCTTC

d_gene: TRBD1
j_gene: TRBJ1-3
abundance: few
v_gene: TRBV12-3/TRBV12-4
CDR3aa: CASIQGASGNTIYF
CDR3nt: TGTGCCAGCATCCAGGGGGCTAGTGGAAACACCATATATTTT

d_gene: NA
j_gene: TRBJ2-2
abundance: many
v_gene: TRBV7-9
CDR3aa: CASSIPNTGELFF
CDR3nt: TGTGCCAGCAGCATTCCGAACACCGGGGAGCTGTTTTTT

d_gene: TRBD1
j_gene: TRBJ2-1
abundance: NA
v_gene: TRBV7-9
CDR3aa: CASSPGTGVHNEQFF
CDR3nt: TGTGCCAGCAGCCCCGGGACAGGGGTGCACAATGAGCAGTTCTTC

d_gene: NA
j_gene: TRBJ2-3
abundance: NA
v_gene: TRBV11-2
CDR3aa: CASSLERRVEYF
CDR3nt: TGTGCCAGCAGCTTAGAACGCCGAGTCGAGTATTTT

d_gene: NA
j_gene: TRBJ2-5
abundance: few
v_gene: TRBV14
CDR3aa: CASSPRRMTVWETQYF
CDR3nt: TGTGCCAGCAGCCCACGTCGGATGACGGTTTGGGAGACCCAGTACTTC

d_gene: NA
j_gene: TRBJ2-1
abundance: NA
v_gene: TRBV7-8
CDR3aa: CASSRRNSYNEQFF
CDR3nt: TGTGCCAGCAGCCGGAGGAACTCCTACAATGAGCAGTTCTTC

d_gene: NA
j_gene: TRBJ2-1
abundance: many
v_gene: TRBV4-1
CDR3aa: CASSPPGLTFQFF
CDR3nt: TGCGCCAGCAGCCCTCCAGGACTAACCTTCCAGTTCTTC

d_gene: NA
j_gene: TRBJ2-7
abundance: many
v_gene: TRBV7-7
CDR3aa: CASSLNPLGEQYF
CDR3nt: TGTGCCAGCAGCTTAAACCCGCTGGGGGAGCAGTACTTC

d_gene: TRBD2
j_gene: TRBJ2-1
abundance: few
v_gene: TRBV11-1
CDR3aa: CASSLAFLTSGSEDEQFF
CDR3nt: TGTGCCAGCAGCTTAGCGTTCCTGACTAGCGGGAGTGAGGATGAGCAGTTCTTC

d_gene: TRBD1
j_gene: TRBJ1-2
abundance: NA
v_gene: TRBV6-1
CDR3aa: CASSERAGGFYGYTF
CDR3nt: TGTGCCAGCAGTGAAAGGGCAGGGGGCTTCTATGGCTACACCTTC